The sample holds one count of the clone carrying this T cell receptor (beta chain). Its specificity is unknown. The patients chosen for sequencing had shown expansion of CD8+CD57+ cells (detected by flow cytometry). The germline V gene encodes CDR1 SGHRS and CDR2 YFSETQ. The V segment lost 1 base and the J segment 2 bases; nucleotides outside the gene matches: 6. The CDR3 sequence is 16 residues long. TCR beta VDJ and CDR3 profiles were obtained from a genomic DNA template. From the reads, TCRdb called clonotypes with MiXCR, one entry per CDR3 protein. The data show about 200,000 distinct CDR3 sequences, over 55% seen once. These data come from a study of CD8+CD57+ T cells in acquired aplastic anemia. Study information: An average of roughly 2.9 ug of DNA was obtained from sorted CD4+ and CD8+ cells.

Points from the study as a whole: A set of approximately 30 CD8+ CDR3 sequences was shared between patients and controls, and these sequences appeared highly expressed in patients. Controls did not differ significantly from patients in CD8+ Simpson's diversity.

This clonotype was obtained from a human donor with aplastic anemia. The chain carries TRBV5-1 and TRBJ2-3; TRBD2 matches at 8 bases. Material: sorted CD4+, CD8+, or CD8+CD57+ T cells (not recorded which) from PBMCs. DNA of the CDR3: TGCGCCAGCAGCTTGTCTGCGGGGGGCTTCACAGATACGCAGTATTTT. It is translated as CASSLSAGGFTDTQYF.